The next 10 T cell receptor beta chains were all read from a single sample in a study of blood T cell repertoires in COVID-19. Here immunoSEQ multiplex PCR was the method, and the copy in TCRdb shows in-frame clones only, minus some. The profile shows approximately 280,000 clones, around 85% of them singletons. The source material was PBMCs or T cells enriched from blood (not recorded which). These receptors came from a woman aged 50 to 60 who had recovered from COVID-19.

V usage is TRBV10-2 and J usage is TRBJ2-1, with a tentative D call TRBD1 (6 bases). Germline values: CDR1 WSHSY, CDR2 SAAADI. The V end was cut by 7 bases, the J end by 8 bases, with 12 bases between. The CDR3 has 12 amino acids. The CDR3 DNA follows: TGCGCCAGCAAAAACAGGGATTATGAGCAGTTCTTC. Protein sequence: CASKNRDYEQFF.

The rearrangement uses TRBV6-2 or TRBV6-3 and TRBJ1-5; tentatively, D is TRBD1 (6 bases). CDR3 size: 16 residues. Germline V CDR1 and CDR2: MNHEY, SVGEGT. The V gene lost 2 bases and the J gene lost 2 bases, with 13 bases spanning the gap. The CDR3 sequence is CASSYVQGIGNQPQHF. CDR3 DNA: TGTGCCAGCAGTTACGTACAGGGAATCGGCAATCAGCCCCAGCATTTT.

This chain uses TRBV28 with TRBJ2-1; 13 bases are a match to TRBD2. The V gene end was trimmed by 8 bases and the J gene end by 8 bases; junction bases not matched to a gene: 6. The CDR3 runs 14 residues. Germline V gene data show CDR1 as MDHEN and CDR2 as SYDVKM. The CDR3 sequence is CASGLAGVPYEQFF. The CDR3 DNA follows: TGTGCCAGCGGACTAGCGGGGGTCCCGTATGAGCAGTTCTTC.

This clone was counted a few times. The chain links TRBV27 to TRBJ2-7; 9 positions agree with TRBD2. CDR3 size: 14 residues. The germline gives CDR1 MNHEY, CDR2 SMNVEV (reference sequence). The V segment lost 6 bases and the J segment 7 bases; nucleotides outside the gene matches: 10. CDR3 amino acids: CASRPRGGRREQYF. DNA for the CDR3: TGTGCCAGCAGGCCGCGGGGGGGTCGCCGAGAGCAGTACTTC.

CDR3 DNA: TGTGCCTGGGACAGGGGGCTTTCGGGCAATCAGCCCCAGCATTTT. Amino acids: CAWDRGLSGNQPQHF. The chain couples TRBV30 to TRBJ1-5; 10 bases align to TRBD1. The ends lost 5 bases at V and 2 bases at J; junction bases unmatched: 6. The germline CDR1 and CDR2 sequences are GTSNPN and SVGIG (reference sequence). The CDR3 is 15 amino acids.

The chain links TRBV11-2 to TRBJ2-1; no clear D. CDR1 is SGHAT, CDR2 FQNNGV, per germline. The CDR3 is 12 amino acids. V lost 5 bases and J 5 bases, leaving 7 bases between the germline ends. The CDR3 region has the DNA TGTGCCAGCAGCCGGAGCAACAATGAGCAGTTCTTC. It is translated as CASSRSNNEQFF.

The rearrangement links TRBV7-3 to TRBJ2-3; perhaps TRBD1 as D (5 bases). V was cut by 5 bases and J by 0 bases, with 9 bases left in between. Germline lookup yields CDR1 SGHTA and CDR2 FQGTGA. The CDR3 is 14 residues long. The CDR3 DNA is TGTGCCAGCAGCGCCCAGGGTAGCACAGATACGCAGTATTTT. This sequence encodes CASSAQGSTDTQYF.

A single count supports this clone. The rearrangement joins TRBV19 to TRBJ1-2; no clear D gene. The germline CDR1 and CDR2 sequences are LNHDA and SQIVND (reference sequence). The CDR3 loop spans 15 amino acids. Trimming shortened V by 1 base and J by 3 bases, and 12 bases separated the two germline ends. The CDR3 region has the DNA TGTGCCAGTAGTATAGCAGGTCCGATATACTATGGCTACACCTTC. Translation gives CASSIAGPIYYGYTF.

This clone was recorded a few times. The rearrangement uses TRBV5-4 and TRBJ1-6, with D uncertain. The V gene's germline CDR1 is SGHNT and CDR2 YYREEE (reference sequence). This CDR3 region has 10 residues. V lost 6 bases to trimming and J lost 11 bases, with 6 bases between them. The CDR3: CASTFAPLHF. CDR3 in DNA: TGTGCCAGCACCTTCGCACCCCTCCACTTT.

This chain uses TRBV9 with TRBJ2-1, with no clear D. In germline, CDR1 is SGDLS, CDR2 YYNGEE. Trimming took off 3 bases at V and 4 bases at J, with 14 bases between the two ends. CDR3 length equals 15 residues. The chain's CDR3 is CASSEVLATYNEQFF. The CDR3 DNA reads TGTGCCAGCAGCGAGGTGTTAGCCACTTACAATGAGCAGTTCTTC.